This T cell receptor beta chain was found in a study of beta chain features in type 1 diabetes (dated 2018 in TCRdb). At the level of the whole study: Mean age, gender distribution, total cell number and subset yield were not different between patients and healthy donors. The study compared the TCRB repertoires of sorted circulating CD4+ T cell subsets in recently diagnosed type 1 diabetes patients with those in matched healthy donors. Across all samples, 107,917,701 sorted cells were examined, and cell number per subset correlated strongly with RNA yield. Regulatory and stem cell-like memory subsets were obtained from only 8 patients and roughly eight healthy donors, while naive and central memory subsets were obtained from all 28 donors. What the authors observed across the whole study: Type 1 diabetes patients showed a moderate but significant shortening of TCRB CDR3 length in all four CD4+ subsets. Because cDNA was sequenced instead of genomic DNA, activated cells with high expression could be over-represented, although the groups did not differ in activation or CD3 levels. PCR may preferentially amplify shorter templates, but because patient and control samples were amplified and corrected together, any resulting skew would affect both groups equally. Patients with type 1 diabetes made fewer insertions and deleted more nucleotides at VDJ recombination sites, implying thymic rearrangement abnormalities. HLA sub-analyses involved small numbers of individuals, so any influence of HLA type on TCRB rearrangement remained unresolved. Naive, central memory and regulatory TCRB repertoires appeared to be more similar among patients than among healthy donors.

This clone was recorded a few times. This clone's antigen is unknown. Within one base of it there is no much larger clone, and no base qualities were kept. The High Capacity cDNA Reverse Transcription Kit was used to reverse transcribe all of the isolated RNA, meaning that expressed TCRB transcripts were what got sequenced. Naive, central memory and regulatory T cell samples underwent deep immunoSEQ sequencing, averaging around 3.9 million total reads per sample. Sorted cells were lysed in RLT buffer and RNA was extracted with DNase-treated RNeasy Micro or Mini kits, depending on cell number. To prevent cross-contamination, each cell subset was processed individually, whereas patient and healthy donor samples were processed jointly. The immunoSEQ multiplex PCR was used to amplify TCRB sequences from cDNA, generating 87-bp fragments that spanned the CDR3 region. Sequencing of the amplicons was performed on the Illumina HiSeq platform. Concerning the study's data processing: Synthetic template baselines were used to correct PCR bias computationally, reads within Hamming distance 2 were collapsed together, and singletons that could not be merged were discarded. Reads were aligned to IMGT to assign V, D and J genes, CDR3 length, and insertions or deletions at six rearrangement sites. Within each subset, clonotype counts were normalized to sorted cell number, and only after that were true diversity and Gini coefficients computed with the tcR R package. The overlap coefficient, calculated on TCRB nucleotide sequences, was used to measure repertoire sharing. Out-of-frame TCRB sequences from naive cells were analyzed to stand in for the pre-selection repertoire. TCRdb mirrors the immuneACCESS table, restricted to in-frame sequences. Some clones are absent from its copies; in checked studies, under half trace to an unresolved V gene, and the reason for the others is unknown. V, J and clone size were drawn from that table, and D and trimming were deduced from the DNA. Counted in this sample were over 600,000 clones; around 12% of them appeared once. Of the sample, over 0.1% falls within the top ten clones.

A single peripheral blood draw of around 120 mL on average was collected from each donor into heparinised tubes. A BD FACSAria II was used to sort naive, central memory, regulatory and stem cell-like memory CD4+ T cells with a panel that included CD45RO, CCR7, CD25, CD127, CD95 and CD27. Every sorted population had a purity above 98%. PBMCs were isolated immediately by Lymphoprep density gradient centrifugation and stained directly without culture. So that batch effects would be minimized, each experiment stained and sorted samples in pairs, pairing one healthy donor with one patient. CDR1 and CDR2 are read off the germline V gene as SGHVS and FQNEAQ. CDR3 length: 15 amino acids, cysteine to phenylalanine. The retained sequence is limited to the CDR3, 45 bases, with the frame set at the first base. Cut back by 4 bases and 0 bases, the V and J ends lie 13 bases apart.

Sequenced: naive CD4+ T cells from blood. In light of the paper, this sample's cell subset or site label describes: true naive CD4+ T cells. This receptor was taken from a young man with type 1 diabetes. The chain is encoded by TRBV7-8 joined to TRBJ2-7, with the D call tentatively TRBD1 or TRBD2, each fitting 5 bases. The CDR3 region reads CASSSRWGSSYEQYF. The DNA sequence is as follows: TGTGCCAGCAGCTCCCGGTGGGGGAGCTCCTACGAGCAGTACTTC.